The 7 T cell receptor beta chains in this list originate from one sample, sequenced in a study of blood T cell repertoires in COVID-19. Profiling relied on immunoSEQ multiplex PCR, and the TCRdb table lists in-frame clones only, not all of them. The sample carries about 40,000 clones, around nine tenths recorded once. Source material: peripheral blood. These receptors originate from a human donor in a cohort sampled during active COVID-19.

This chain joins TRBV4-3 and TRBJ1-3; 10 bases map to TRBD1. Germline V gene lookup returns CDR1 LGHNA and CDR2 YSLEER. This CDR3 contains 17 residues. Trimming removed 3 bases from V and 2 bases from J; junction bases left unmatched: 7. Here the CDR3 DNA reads TGCGCCAGCAGCCAGGCCTTTGGGACAGGGGCTGGAAACACCATATATTTT. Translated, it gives CASSQAFGTGAGNTIYF.

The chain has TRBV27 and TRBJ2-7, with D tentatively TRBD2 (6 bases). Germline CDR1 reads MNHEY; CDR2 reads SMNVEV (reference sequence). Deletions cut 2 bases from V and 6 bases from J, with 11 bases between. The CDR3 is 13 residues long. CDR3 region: CASSLVFGGEQYF. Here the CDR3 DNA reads TGTGCCAGCAGTTTAGTGTTCGGGGGCGAGCAGTACTTC.

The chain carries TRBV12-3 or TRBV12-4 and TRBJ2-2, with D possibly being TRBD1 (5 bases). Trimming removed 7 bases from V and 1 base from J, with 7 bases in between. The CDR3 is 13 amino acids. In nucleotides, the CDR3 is TGTGCCAGCAAAACAGGGAACACCGGGGAGCTGTTTTTT. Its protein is CASKTGNTGELFF.

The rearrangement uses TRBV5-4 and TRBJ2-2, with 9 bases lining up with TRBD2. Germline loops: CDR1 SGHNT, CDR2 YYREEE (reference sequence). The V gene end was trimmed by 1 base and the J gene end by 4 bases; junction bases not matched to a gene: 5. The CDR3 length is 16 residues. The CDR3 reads CASSLTASGATGELFF. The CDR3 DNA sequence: TGTGCCAGCAGCTTGACGGCTAGCGGGGCCACCGGGGAGCTGTTTTTT. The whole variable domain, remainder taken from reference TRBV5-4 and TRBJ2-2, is ETGVTQSPTHLIKTRGQQVTLRCSSQSGHNTVSWYQQALGQGPQFIFQYYREEENGRGNFPPRFSGLQFPNYSSELNVNALELDDSALYLCASSLTASGATGELFFGEGSRLTVL.

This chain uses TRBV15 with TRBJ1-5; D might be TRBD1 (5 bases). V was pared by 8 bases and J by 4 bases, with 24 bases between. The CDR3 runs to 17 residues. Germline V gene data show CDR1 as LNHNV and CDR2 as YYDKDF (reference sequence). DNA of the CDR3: TGTGCCACCGGACCCTCCGGGGGTAGGGGCTTTAATCAGCCCCAGCATTTT. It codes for CATGPSGGRGFNQPQHF.

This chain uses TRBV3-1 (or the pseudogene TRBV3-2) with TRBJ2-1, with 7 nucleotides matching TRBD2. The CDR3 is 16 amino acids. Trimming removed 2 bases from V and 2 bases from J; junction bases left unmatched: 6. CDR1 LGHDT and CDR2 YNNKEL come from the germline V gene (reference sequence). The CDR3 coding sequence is TGTGCCAGCAGCCAATCAAAACGGGGGGCCTACAATGAGCAGTTCTTC. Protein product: CASSQSKRGAYNEQFF.

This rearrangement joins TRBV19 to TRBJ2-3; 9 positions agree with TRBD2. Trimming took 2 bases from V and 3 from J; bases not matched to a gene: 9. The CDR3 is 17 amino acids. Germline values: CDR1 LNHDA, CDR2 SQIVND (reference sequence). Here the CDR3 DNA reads TGTGCCAGTAGTATAAAGGCAGCGGGAGGATCTACAGATACGCAGTATTTT. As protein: CASSIKAAGGSTDTQYF.